The clone carrying this TCR beta chain was detected ten times or more. Its target is not known. Total RNA amounts of at least 6 micrograms were extracted per sample. Primers used in a second PCR of about 7 to 12 cycles were a sample-barcoded 5' primer and a J-beta primer mix. TCRdb re-analysed the 5' RACE reads in MiXCR, keeping a single row per CDR3 protein. Of about 640,000 distinct CDR3 sequences in the sample, around 31% are singletons; the top ten hold less than 20%. This CDR3 is 11 amino acids long. CDR1 and CDR2 from the germline V gene are MGHDK and SYGVNS. The data were taken from a study of blood T cells in healthy people across ages. Study-wide context: Per two T cells, about one barcoded beta molecule was captured through template switching. Study-level results: Estimates of total diversity, which came from one million sequenced T cells, were considered to be underestimates. The long-lived group displayed more naive CD4+ cells, plus higher diversity, than the aged donors did.

The source of this sequence is a woman over 75 in good health. Sequenced material: blood. V is TRBV25-1 and J is TRBJ2-3; 10 nucleotides agree with TRBD2. CDR3 DNA sequence: TGTGCTAGCGGGGGGTTGGATACGCAGTATTTT. It translates to CASGGLDTQYF.